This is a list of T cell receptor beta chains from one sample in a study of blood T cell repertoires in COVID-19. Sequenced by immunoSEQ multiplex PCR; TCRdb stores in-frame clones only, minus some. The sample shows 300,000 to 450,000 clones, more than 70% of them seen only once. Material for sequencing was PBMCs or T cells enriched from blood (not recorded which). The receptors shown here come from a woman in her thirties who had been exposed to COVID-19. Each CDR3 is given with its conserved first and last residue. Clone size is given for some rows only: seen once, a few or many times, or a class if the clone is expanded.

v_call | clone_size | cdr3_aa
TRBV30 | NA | CAWSMFAGKGIRYTETDTQYF
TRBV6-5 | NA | CASSYSWQSNQPQHF
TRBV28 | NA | CASSLLTSGRYLQETQYF
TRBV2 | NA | CASSLQGAGNTGELFF
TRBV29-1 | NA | CSVVGLAEYNEQFF
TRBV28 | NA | CASTNPGVPKNIQYF
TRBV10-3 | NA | CAPRQGSGRGRTGELFF
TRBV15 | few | CATRVGEITDTQYF
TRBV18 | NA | CASSPRQDFGYTF
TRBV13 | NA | CASSLGYGPETQYF
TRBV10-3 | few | CAISRQSSKHNEQFF